One and the same sample provided the 4 T cell receptor beta chains below, sequenced in a study of T cell responses to AZD1222 COVID-19 vaccine. The method was immunoSEQ multiplex PCR; TCRdb's version includes in-frame clones alone and lacks a portion of them. The data show around 150,000 clones, about 90% seen once. Here the sequenced sample was peripheral blood, taken on day 0 of AZD1222 vaccination. The source is an adult in good health.

Note on this clone: Other nucleotide sequences from this sample produce the same CDR3. The rearrangement joins TRBV6-5 to TRBJ1-1, with D perhaps matching TRBD1 (5 bases). This CDR3 contains 12 residues. V lost 7 bases and J lost 2, with 8 bases in between. Germline V gene lookup returns CDR1 MNHEY and CDR2 SVGAGI. For the CDR3, the DNA is TGTGCCAGCATCCAGGGAAACACTGAAGCTTTCTTT. Translation: CASIQGNTEAFF.

The V and J genes are TRBV27 and TRBJ1-5; possible D gene TRBD1, 5 bases. This CDR3 has 16 residues. Per the germline V gene, CDR1 is MNHEY and CDR2 is SMNVEV (reference sequence). Trimming took off 0 bases at V and 9 bases at J, with 18 bases between the two ends. This chain's CDR3 is CASSLSGRAQGAPQHF. The CDR3 DNA reads as TGTGCCAGCAGTTTATCGGGGAGGGCCCAAGGGGCGCCCCAGCATTTT.

This sequence joins TRBV2 and TRBJ1-5, with a tentative D call TRBD1 (6 bases). The CDR3 has 14 amino acids. The germline V gene has CDR1 SNHLY and CDR2 FYNNEI. V shed 6 bases and J shed 7 bases, with 16 bases lying between them. In DNA, the CDR3 is TGTGCCAGCAGCCGAGAGGGGGGCTTACAGCCCCAGCATTTT. Its translation: CASSREGGLQPQHF.

The gene calls are TRBV16 and TRBJ1-4; D gene uncertain. The CDR3 runs 11 residues. Germline-derived CDR1 and CDR2 are KGHSY and FQNENV. The germline V and J ends were trimmed by 4 bases and 7 bases, with 4 bases remaining between them. CDR3 sequence (DNA): TGTGCCAGCAGCCCCTCTGAAAAACTGTTTTTT. Translation gives CASSPSEKLFF. Together with reference TRBV16 and TRBJ1-4, the CDR3 gives the full variable domain: GEEVAQTPKHLVRGEGQKAKLYCAPIKGHSYVFWYQQVLKNEFKFLISFQNENVFDETGMPKERFSAKCLPNSPCSLEIQATKLEDSAVYFCASSPSEKLFFGSGTQLSVL.